The entry that follows covers one TCR beta chain sequence. Its matching antigen is unknown. Second-dose timings of about 4 or about 12 weeks were pooled. The data stem from a study of T cell responses to AZD1222 COVID-19 vaccine. Study-wide points: White British donors predominated, females outnumbered males, and clonal diversity was possibly underestimated.

V dropped 0 bases and J dropped 0; count of bases not matched to a gene: 0. The CDR3 is made up of 15 amino acids. From germline, CDR1 is SGDLS and CDR2 YYNGEE. Generated by immunoSEQ multiplex PCR, the TCRdb table keeps only in-frame clones and is missing some. Of 100,000 or so clones in the sample, 80% to 90% were seen once. This clonotype was sampled from an adult who received the AZD1222 COVID-19 vaccine. The V and J genes are TRBV9 and TRBJ2-3; 8 positions match TRBD2. The source material was peripheral blood, sampled 28 days after the second AZD1222 dose. The CDR3 sequence is CASSVAGGSTDTQYF. CDR3 sequence (DNA): TGTGCCAGCAGCGTAGCGGGAGGGAGCACAGATACGCAGTATTTT.